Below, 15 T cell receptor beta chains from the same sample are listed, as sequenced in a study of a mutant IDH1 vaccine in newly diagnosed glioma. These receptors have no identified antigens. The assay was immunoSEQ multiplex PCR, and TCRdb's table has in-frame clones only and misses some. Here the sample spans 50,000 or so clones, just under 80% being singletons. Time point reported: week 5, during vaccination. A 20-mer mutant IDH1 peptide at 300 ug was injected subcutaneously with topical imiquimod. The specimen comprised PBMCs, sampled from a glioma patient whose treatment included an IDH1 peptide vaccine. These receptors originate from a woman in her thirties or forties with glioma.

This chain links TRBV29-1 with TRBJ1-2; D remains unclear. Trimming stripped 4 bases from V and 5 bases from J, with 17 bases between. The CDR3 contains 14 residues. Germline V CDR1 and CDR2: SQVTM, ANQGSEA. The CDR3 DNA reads TGCAGCGTTGTGTTGGTGGCGCCTACTTATGGCTACACCTTC. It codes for CSVVLVAPTYGYTF.

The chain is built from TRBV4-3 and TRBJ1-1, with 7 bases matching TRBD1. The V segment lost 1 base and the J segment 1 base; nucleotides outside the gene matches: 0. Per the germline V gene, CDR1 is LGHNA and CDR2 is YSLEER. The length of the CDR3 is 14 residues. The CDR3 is CASSQGQGNTEAFF. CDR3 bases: TGCGCCAGCAGCCAAGGACAGGGGAACACTGAAGCTTTCTTT.

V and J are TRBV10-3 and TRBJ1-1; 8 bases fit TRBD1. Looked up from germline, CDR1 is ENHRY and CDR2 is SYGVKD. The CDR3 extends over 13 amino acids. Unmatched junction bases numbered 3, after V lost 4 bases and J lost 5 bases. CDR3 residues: CAISGTGRTEAFF. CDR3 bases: TGTGCCATCAGTGGGACAGGGCGGACTGAAGCTTTCTTT.

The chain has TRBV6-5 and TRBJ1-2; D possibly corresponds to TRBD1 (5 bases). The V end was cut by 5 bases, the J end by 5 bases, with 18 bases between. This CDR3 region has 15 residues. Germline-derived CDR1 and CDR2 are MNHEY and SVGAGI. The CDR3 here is CASSPSQGSGYGYTF. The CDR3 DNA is TGTGCCAGCAGTCCCAGTCAGGGATCTGGGTATGGCTACACCTTC.

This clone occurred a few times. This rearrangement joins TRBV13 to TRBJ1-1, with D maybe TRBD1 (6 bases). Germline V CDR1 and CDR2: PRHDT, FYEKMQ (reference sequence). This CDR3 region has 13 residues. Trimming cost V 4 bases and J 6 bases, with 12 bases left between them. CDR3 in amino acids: CASSSQGPPEAFF. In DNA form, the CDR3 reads TGTGCCAGCAGCTCACAGGGACCCCCTGAAGCTTTCTTT.

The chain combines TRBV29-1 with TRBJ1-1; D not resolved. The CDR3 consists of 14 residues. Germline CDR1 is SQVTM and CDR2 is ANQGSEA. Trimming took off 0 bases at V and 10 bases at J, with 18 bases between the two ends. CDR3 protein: CSVEDVALTRLAFF. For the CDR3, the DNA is TGCAGCGTTGAAGATGTGGCTTTAACACGCCTAGCTTTCTTT. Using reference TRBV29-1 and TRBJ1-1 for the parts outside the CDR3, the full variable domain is SAVISQKPSRDICQRGTSLTIQCQVDSQVTMMFWYRQQPGQSLTLIATANQGSEATYESGFVIDKFPISRPNLTFSTLTVSNMSPEDSSIYLCSVEDVALTRLAFFGQGTRLTVV.

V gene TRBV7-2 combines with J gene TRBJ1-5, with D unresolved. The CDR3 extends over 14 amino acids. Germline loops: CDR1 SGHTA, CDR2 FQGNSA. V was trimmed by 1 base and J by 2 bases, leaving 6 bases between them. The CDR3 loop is CASSLVERNQPQHF. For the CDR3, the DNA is TGTGCCAGCAGCTTAGTCGAACGCAATCAGCCCCAGCATTTT.

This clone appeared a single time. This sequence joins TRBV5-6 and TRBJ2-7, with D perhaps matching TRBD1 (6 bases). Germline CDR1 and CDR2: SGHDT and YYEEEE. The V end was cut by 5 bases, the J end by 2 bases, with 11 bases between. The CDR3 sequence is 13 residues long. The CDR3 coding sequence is TGTGCCAGCAGTCCAGGGGTCCCCTACGAGCAGTACTTC. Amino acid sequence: CASSPGVPYEQYF.

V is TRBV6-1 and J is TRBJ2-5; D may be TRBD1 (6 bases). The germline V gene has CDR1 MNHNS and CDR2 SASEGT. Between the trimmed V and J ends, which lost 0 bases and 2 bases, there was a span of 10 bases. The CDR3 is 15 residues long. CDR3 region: CASSEARTAQETQYF. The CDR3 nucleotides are TGTGCCAGCAGTGAAGCAAGGACAGCACAAGAGACCCAGTACTTC.

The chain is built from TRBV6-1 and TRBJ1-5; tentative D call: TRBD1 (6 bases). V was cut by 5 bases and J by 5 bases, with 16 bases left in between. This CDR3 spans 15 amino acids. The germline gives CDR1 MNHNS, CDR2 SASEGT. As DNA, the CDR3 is TGTGCCAGCAGTCGTCGGGGGGCGAACGATCAGCCCCAGCATTTT. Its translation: CASSRRGANDQPQHF.

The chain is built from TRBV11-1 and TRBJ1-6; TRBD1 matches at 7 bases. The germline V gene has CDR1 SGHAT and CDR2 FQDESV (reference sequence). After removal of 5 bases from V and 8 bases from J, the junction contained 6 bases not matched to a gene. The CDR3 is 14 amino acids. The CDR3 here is CASSVTGRDSPLHF. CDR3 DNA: TGTGCCAGCAGCGTGACAGGGAGGGATTCACCCCTCCACTTT.

This chain's CDR3 is CASSLGQPYGYTF. The DNA of the CDR3 is TGTGCCAGCAGCCTTGGACAGCCCTATGGCTACACCTTC. The chain couples TRBV6-5 to TRBJ1-2, with D tentatively TRBD1 (6 bases). The CDR3 is 13 amino acids. The germline V gene encodes CDR1 MNHEY and CDR2 SVGAGI. V was pared by 6 bases and J by 4 bases, with 12 bases between.

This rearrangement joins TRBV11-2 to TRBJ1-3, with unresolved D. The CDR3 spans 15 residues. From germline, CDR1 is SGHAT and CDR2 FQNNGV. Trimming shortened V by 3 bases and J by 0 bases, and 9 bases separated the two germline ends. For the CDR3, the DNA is TGTGCCAGCAGCTTGGTCCCTAGCTCTGGAAACACCATATATTTT. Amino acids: CASSLVPSSGNTIYF.

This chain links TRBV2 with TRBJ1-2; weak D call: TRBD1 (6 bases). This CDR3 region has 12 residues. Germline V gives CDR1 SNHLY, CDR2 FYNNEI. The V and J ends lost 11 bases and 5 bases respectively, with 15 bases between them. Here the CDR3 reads CACPSTGYGYTF. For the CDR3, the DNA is TGTGCCTGTCCGAGTACAGGGTATGGCTACACCTTC.

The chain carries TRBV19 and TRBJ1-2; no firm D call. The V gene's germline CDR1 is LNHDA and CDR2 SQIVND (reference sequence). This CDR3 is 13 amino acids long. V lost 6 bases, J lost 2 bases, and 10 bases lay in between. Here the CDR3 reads CASSVQENYGYTF. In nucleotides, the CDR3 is TGTGCCAGTAGCGTTCAGGAGAACTATGGCTACACCTTC.